The following is a T cell receptor (beta chain) sequence with its context. The data were taken from a study of cytomegalovirus exposure and HLA in healthy donors. The PCR employed 60 Vbeta primers together with 13 Jbeta primers. The method was immunoSEQ multiplex PCR; TCRdb's version includes in-frame clones alone and lacks a portion of them. The sample records hundreds of thousands of clones, more than 65% being singletons. CDR3 length: 14 amino acids. The ends were cut back, 5 bases at V and 3 bases at J, with 14 bases in the middle. Germline V gives CDR1 LNHDA, CDR2 SQIVND (reference sequence). The rearrangement uses TRBV19 and TRBJ2-7, with D possibly TRBD1 on 6 matching bases. This clonotype originated in a man aged 18 to 30 in good health and CMV-seronegative. Sequenced: PBMCs. The CDR3 DNA sequence: TGTGCCAGTAGTCAACAGGGTAGGGGCTACGAGCAGTACTTC. Amino acid sequence: CASSQQGRGYEQYF. The full variable domain, with the rest looked up from reference TRBV19 and TRBJ2-7, is DGGITQSPKYLFRKEGQNVTLSCEQNLNHDAMYWYRQDPGQGLRLIYYSQIVNDFQKGDIAEGYSVSREKKESFPLTVTSAQKNPTAFYLCASSQQGRGYEQYFGPGTRLTVT.